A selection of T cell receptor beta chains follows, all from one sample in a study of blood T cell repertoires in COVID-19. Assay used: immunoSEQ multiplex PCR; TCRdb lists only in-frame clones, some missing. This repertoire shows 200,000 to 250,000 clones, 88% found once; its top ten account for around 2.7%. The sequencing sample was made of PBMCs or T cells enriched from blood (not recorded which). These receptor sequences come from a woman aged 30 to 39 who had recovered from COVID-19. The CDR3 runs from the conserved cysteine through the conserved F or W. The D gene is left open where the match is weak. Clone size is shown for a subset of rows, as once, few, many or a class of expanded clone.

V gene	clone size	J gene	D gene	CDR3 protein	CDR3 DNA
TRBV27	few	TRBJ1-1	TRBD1	CASSPWTGGGTEAFF	TGTGCCAGCAGTCCGTGGACAGGGGGCGGCACTGAAGCTTTCTTT
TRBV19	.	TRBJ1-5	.	CASSIGSSPSQPQHF	TGTGCCAGTAGTATAGGTAGCAGCCCGAGTCAGCCCCAGCATTTT
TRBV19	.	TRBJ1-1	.	CASSPPTGTEAFF	TGTGCCAGTAGCCCCCCCACAGGCACTGAAGCTTTCTTT
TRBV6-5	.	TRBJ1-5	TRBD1	CASTEGAVSNQPQHF	TGTGCCAGCACAGAGGGGGCTGTTAGCAATCAGCCCCAGCATTTT
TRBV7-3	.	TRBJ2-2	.	CASSLSPGPGGGELFF	TGTGCCAGCAGCCTATCTCCGGGGCCCGGGGGAGGGGAGCTGTTTTTT
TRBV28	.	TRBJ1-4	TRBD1	CASSPPQGTNEKLFF	TGTGCCAGCAGTCCGCCACAGGGGACTAATGAAAAACTGTTTTTT
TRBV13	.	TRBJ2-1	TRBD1	CASSDLGQGPDEQFF	TGTGCCAGCAGCGATCTCGGACAGGGGCCGGATGAGCAGTTCTTC
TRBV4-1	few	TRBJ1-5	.	CASSQTKQGRDQPQHF	TGCGCCAGCAGCCAAACAAAACAGGGAAGGGATCAGCCCCAGCATTTT
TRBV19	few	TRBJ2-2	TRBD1	CASSIQGANTGELFF	TGTGCCAGTAGTATACAGGGGGCGAACACCGGGGAGCTGTTTTTT
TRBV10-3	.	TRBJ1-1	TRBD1	CAISDFGTGETEAFF	TGTGCCATCAGTGATTTTGGGACAGGAGAGACTGAAGCTTTCTTT
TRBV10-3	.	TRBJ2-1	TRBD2	CAISDLGRVNDNEQFF	TGTGCCATCAGTGATCTCGGGAGGGTTAACGACAATGAGCAGTTCTTC
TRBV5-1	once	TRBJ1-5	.	CASSPDQGMGQPQHF	TGCGCCAGCAGCCCGGATCAGGGGATGGGTCAGCCCCAGCATTTT
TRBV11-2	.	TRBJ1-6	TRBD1	CASSSEASFETGNSPLHF	TGTGCCAGCAGCTCCGAAGCTTCCTTTGAGACAGGGAATTCACCCCTCCACTTT
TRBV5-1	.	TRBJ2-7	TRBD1	CASSLRQGANEQYF	TGCGCCAGCAGCTTGAGGCAGGGGGCGAACGAGCAGTACTTC
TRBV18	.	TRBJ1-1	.	CASSDSGQNTEAFF	TGTGCCAGCTCCGACAGTGGTCAGAACACTGAAGCTTTCTTT
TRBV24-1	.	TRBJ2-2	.	CATSDFNTGELFF	TGTGCCACCAGTGATTTTAATACCGGGGAGCTGTTTTTT
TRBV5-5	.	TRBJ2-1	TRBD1	CASSIAGTGVNEQFF	TGTGCCAGCAGCATCGCCGGGACAGGGGTCAATGAGCAGTTCTTC
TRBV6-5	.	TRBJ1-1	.	CASSYTGQRNTEAFF	TGTGCCAGCAGTTACACCGGACAGAGAAACACTGAAGCTTTCTTT
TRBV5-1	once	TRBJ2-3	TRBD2	CASSLGLAGTDTQYF	TGCGCCAGCAGCTTGGGACTAGCGGGGACAGATACGCAGTATTTT
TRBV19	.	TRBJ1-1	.	CASSIQGGTEAFF	TGTGCCAGTAGTATACAGGGCGGTACTGAAGCTTTCTTT
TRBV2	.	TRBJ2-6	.	CASSGEILSGANVLTF	TGTGCCAGCAGTGGTGAGATTCTCTCTGGGGCCAACGTCCTGACTTTC
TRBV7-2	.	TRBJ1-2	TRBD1	CASSLKDRDGGYGYTF	TGTGCCAGCAGCTTAAAGGACAGGGATGGAGGCTATGGCTACACCTTC
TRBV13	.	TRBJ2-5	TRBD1	CASSAPRDRGIETQYF	TGTGCCAGCAGCGCCCCCCGGGACAGGGGGATAGAGACCCAGTACTTC
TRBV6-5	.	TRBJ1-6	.	CASSRGGEISPLHF	TGTGCCAGCAGTAGGGGGGGAGAGATTTCACCCCTCCACTTT
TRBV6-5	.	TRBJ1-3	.	CASTQAGGGGNTIYF	TGTGCCAGCACCCAAGCGGGGGGAGGAGGAAACACCATATATTTT
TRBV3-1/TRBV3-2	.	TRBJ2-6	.	CASSDSIGSGGANVLTF	TGTGCCAGCAGCGACTCCATAGGGTCGGGGGGGGCCAACGTCCTGACTTTC
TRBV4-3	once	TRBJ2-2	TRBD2	CASSPGASGGPNTGELFF	TGCGCCAGCAGCCCGGGCGCTAGCGGGGGCCCCAACACCGGGGAGCTGTTTTTT
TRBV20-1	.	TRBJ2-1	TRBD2	CSASTLAGNEQFF	TGCAGTGCTAGTACCCTAGCGGGAAATGAGCAGTTCTTC
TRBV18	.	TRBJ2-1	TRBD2	CASSPLQTSGGPNEQFF	TGTGCCAGCTCACCACTGCAGACTAGCGGGGGCCCCAATGAGCAGTTCTTC
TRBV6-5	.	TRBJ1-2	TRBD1	CASSKGQRGYTF	TGTGCCAGCAGTAAGGGACAGAGGGGCTACACCTTC
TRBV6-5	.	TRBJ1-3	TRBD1	CASSTGTGNGNTIYF	TGTGCCAGCAGTACCGGGACAGGAAATGGAAACACCATATATTTT